This T cell receptor (beta chain) was identified in a study of control samples from healthy donors and cancer patients. The data were produced by immunoSEQ multiplex PCR, yet TCRdb's version contains in-frame clones alone and is incomplete. The sample includes 150,000 to 200,000 clones, 91% seen only once; the top ten take about 2.1%. The CDR3 sequence is 18 residues long. Trimming cost V 1 base and J 2 bases; bases outside gene matches: 14. Germline CDR1 reads MGHRA; CDR2 reads YSYEKL. Sequenced input: blood. The receptor's source is a woman aged 40 to 55 in good health. The chain is built from TRBV4-1 and TRBJ2-7; 7 positions agree with TRBD1. This CDR3 reads CASSQVIGKWDRAYEQYF. DNA of the CDR3: TGCGCCAGCAGCCAAGTTATAGGGAAATGGGACAGAGCCTACGAGCAGTACTTC.